This T cell receptor beta chain was profiled in a study of blood T cell repertoires in COVID-19. In the study overall: PBMCs, B-cell-depleted T cells, or T cells were the source of the cDNA or gDNA that made up the material.

This CDR3 comprises 15 residues. With V trimmed by 0 bases and J by 2 bases, 2 bases remained unmatched. Germline V lookup: CDR1 SGHNT, CDR2 YYREEE (reference sequence). Original processing notes: How many nucleated cells were present was estimated from reference gene primer amplification. Sequencing used immunoSEQ multiplex PCR; TCRdb keeps in-frame clones, though not all of them. The V and J calls and clone size were taken over from that table, and D and trimming were inferred from the DNA. The data hold about 160,000 clones, with approximately 86% observed a single time. The chain links TRBV5-4 to TRBJ1-2, with TRBD1 identical over 9 bases. The TCR comes from an older woman who had recovered from COVID-19. Sequenced: peripheral blood. CDR3 sequence reads: CASSLGGQGNYGYTF. The CDR3 bases are TGTGCCAGCAGCTTGGGGGGACAGGGCAACTATGGCTACACCTTC.